One sample yielded the 23 T cell receptor beta chains listed below, sequenced in a study of T cell responses to AZD1222 COVID-19 vaccine. The table came from immunoSEQ multiplex PCR; TCRdb's copy has only in-frame clones and leaves some out. Counted here are 90,000 to 120,000 clones, under 95% occurring once; the ten biggest clones make up approximately 5.6%. Here the sequenced sample was peripheral blood, taken 28 days after the second AZD1222 dose. The receptor source for this set is an adult who received the AZD1222 COVID-19 vaccine.

The CDR3: CASSPGRTSGKNTDTQYF. The CDR3 DNA reads TGCGCCAGCAGCCCAGGGCGGACTAGCGGGAAAAACACAGATACGCAGTATTTT. J is TRBJ2-3 and V is TRBV4-1, with TRBD2 matching 12 bases. CDR1 is MGHRA and CDR2 is YSYEKL in the germline V gene. V trimming: 4 bases; J trimming: 2 bases; junction bases outside the gene matches: 10. CDR3 length: 18 residues.

V usage is TRBV14 and J usage is TRBJ1-6; D not resolved. Trimming left V 3 bases short and J 3 bases short, with 9 bases between. This CDR3 region has 15 residues. Per germline, CDR1 SGHDN and CDR2 FVKESK. Here the CDR3 reads CASSHDGSYNSPLHF. Here the CDR3 DNA reads TGTGCCAGCAGCCATGATGGGAGCTATAATTCACCCCTCCACTTT.

The V and J genes are TRBV10-3 and TRBJ2-5; TRBD2 aligns across 11 bases. Trimming cost V 5 bases and J 4 bases; bases outside gene matches: 6. CDR1 ENHRY and CDR2 SYGVKD come from the germline V gene. This CDR3 is 15 amino acids long. The CDR3 loop reads CAISLLAGVRETQYF. DNA of the CDR3: TGTGCCATCAGTCTACTAGCGGGAGTCAGAGAGACCCAGTACTTC.

The rearrangement links TRBV27 to TRBJ1-2, with D perhaps TRBD1 (5 bases). CDR3 length: 13 residues. Germline values: CDR1 MNHEY, CDR2 SMNVEV (reference sequence). Trimming stripped 3 bases from V and 4 bases from J, with 9 bases between. CDR3 DNA: TGTGCCAGCAGTTTGGGACGGAGCTATGGCTACACCTTC. Residues: CASSLGRSYGYTF.

The CDR3 sequence: CASSPGPLKADEQYF. DNA for the CDR3: TGTGCCAGCAGCCCTGGACCTTTAAAGGCGGACGAGCAGTACTTC. V gene TRBV7-8 combines with J gene TRBJ2-7; D gene unclear. Trimming removed 5 bases at V and 5 bases at J, with 19 bases between. The length of the CDR3 is 15 residues. Germline loops: CDR1 SGHVS, CDR2 FQNEAQ. Full variable domain (remainder filled in from reference TRBV7-8 and TRBJ2-7): GAGVSQSPRYKVAKRGQDVALRCDPISGHVSLFWYQQALGQGPEFLTYFQNEAQLDKSGLPSDRFFAERPEGSVSTLKIQRTQQEDSAVYLCASSPGPLKADEQYFGPGTRLTVT.

The chain joins TRBV6-1 to TRBJ1-6, with TRBD1 identical over 7 bases. The ends lost 1 base at V and 6 bases at J; junction bases unmatched: 9. The CDR3 is 17 amino acids. Germline CDR1 and CDR2: MNHNS and SASEGT. CDR3 in amino acids: CASSEVLGTASNSPLHF. The DNA for the CDR3 is TGTGCCAGCAGTGAAGTGCTTGGGACAGCCTCTAATTCACCCCTCCACTTT.

A single count supports this clone. J is TRBJ2-4 and V is TRBV5-3; a weak D match, TRBD1 (5 bases). TRBV5-3 is an open reading frame whose function is uncertain. This CDR3 is built from 15 residues. Deletions cut 2 bases from V and 9 bases from J, with 18 bases between. The CDR3 region has the DNA TGTGCCAGAAGCTTCCCCCTCGATCCAAGGGGCATTCAGTACTTC. Its protein is CARSFPLDPRGIQYF.

This sequence joins TRBV5-6 and TRBJ1-4; no definite D call. Germline V gene sequence: CDR1 SGHDT, CDR2 YYEEEE. The CDR3 sequence is 16 residues long. The V gene lost 6 bases and the J gene lost 1 base, with 16 bases spanning the gap. The CDR3, as DNA: TGTGCCAGCACCTCCATTGGTTGGGAAACTAATGAAAAACTGTTTTTT. Translating gives CASTSIGWETNEKLFF.

This chain links TRBV14 with TRBJ1-2, with D possibly TRBD1 on 5 matching bases. The ends were cut back, 1 base at V and 7 bases at J, with 16 bases in the middle. Looked up from germline, CDR1 is SGHDN and CDR2 is FVKESK. This CDR3 spans 15 amino acids. DNA of the CDR3: TGTGCCAGCAGCCAAGTCACGGGGGGGATCGGTGGCTACACCTTC. It translates to CASSQVTGGIGGYTF.

The gene calls are TRBV9 and TRBJ2-1; 9 nucleotides line up with TRBD2. The germline gives CDR1 SGDLS, CDR2 YYNGEE. This CDR3 has 19 amino acids. Trimming cost V 2 bases and J 4 bases; bases outside gene matches: 16. The DNA of the CDR3 is TGTGCCAGCAGCGTCCGACCGGGGTTGGCGGGAGGGGGATACAATGAGCAGTTCTTC. Translated, it gives CASSVRPGLAGGGYNEQFF.

This chain connects TRBV7-2 to TRBJ1-3; TRBD1 might be the D (6 bases). The CDR3 length is 15 residues. V was trimmed by 3 bases and J by 1 base, leaving 10 bases between them. Looked up from germline, CDR1 is SGHTA and CDR2 is FQGNSA. The DNA for the CDR3 is TGTGCCAGCAGCTTTGGGGGGCAGTCTGGAAACACCATATATTTT. Translation gives CASSFGGQSGNTIYF.

The gene calls are TRBV28 and TRBJ2-1, with 8 bases lining up with TRBD2. Germline V lookup: CDR1 MDHEN, CDR2 SYDVKM. V gave up 5 bases and J gave up 1 base; unmatched junction bases: 7. The length of the CDR3 is 16 residues. Written as DNA, the CDR3 is TGTGCCAGCAGTCTCCGGGGGGGATCTTCCTACAATGAGCAGTTCTTC. Its protein is CASSLRGGSSYNEQFF.

V and J are TRBV6-6 and TRBJ1-1; the D is unclear. Trimming left V 3 bases short and J 7 bases short, with 12 bases between. This CDR3 is 13 amino acids long. Looked up from germline, CDR1 is MNHNY and CDR2 is SVGAGI (reference sequence). The DNA of the CDR3 is TGTGCCAGCAGTTATGGGCGAATTGGTGAAGCTTTCTTT. Its translation is CASSYGRIGEAFF.

The V and J genes are TRBV9 and TRBJ2-1; 11 bases match TRBD2. This CDR3 is built from 15 residues. The junction had 2 bases not matched to a gene; V was cut back by 3 bases and J by 3 bases. The V gene's germline CDR1 is SGDLS and CDR2 YYNGEE. The DNA for the CDR3 is TGTGCCAGCAGCGCACTAGCGGGAGTCTACAATGAGCAGTTCTTC. Encoded protein: CASSALAGVYNEQFF.

The rearrangement joins TRBV7-9 to TRBJ2-7; D remains unclear. Per germline, CDR1 SEHNR and CDR2 FQNEAQ (reference sequence). The CDR3 contains 12 residues. Trimming cost V 5 bases and J 2 bases, with 7 bases left between them. The DNA for the CDR3 is TGTGCCAGCAGCGTTAGGGCCTACGAGCAGTACTTC. Translated: CASSVRAYEQYF.

This chain uses TRBV18 with TRBJ1-1; unclear D gene. The CDR3 is made up of 14 amino acids. V lost 5 bases, J lost 2 bases, and 12 bases lay in between. Germline V gives CDR1 KGHSH, CDR2 LQKENI. In DNA form, the CDR3 reads TGTGCCAGCTCAAACAACGGAGTAAACACTGAAGCTTTCTTT. Its translation is CASSNNGVNTEAFF.

On this clone: Other DNA sequences in this specimen translate into the identical CDR3. The gene calls are TRBV29-1 and TRBJ2-1, with D perhaps matching TRBD1 or TRBD2 (5 bases each). The length of the CDR3 is 13 residues. The germline CDR1 and CDR2 sequences are SQVTM and ANQGSEA. With 5 bases removed from V and 5 bases from J, the gap between germline ends came to 13 bases. In DNA form, the CDR3 reads TGCAGCGTTCCCGGGACGGGGAACAATGAGCAGTTCTTC. Protein sequence: CSVPGTGNNEQFF.

The chain carries TRBV6-5 and TRBJ2-2; D may be TRBD1 or TRBD2 (5 bases each). CDR3 length equals 15 residues. Germline CDR1 MNHEY, CDR2 SVGAGI. Trimming pared 5 bases from V and 4 bases from J, leaving 14 bases between. CDR3 DNA: TGTGCCAGCAGTCCCCGGGACCGAGCCACCGGGGAGCTGTTTTTT. Protein: CASSPRDRATGELFF.

The chain is built from TRBV6-1 and TRBJ1-1; D is unresolved. Trimming left V 2 bases short and J 1 base short, with 11 bases between. This CDR3 has 15 amino acids. Germline CDR1 reads MNHNS; CDR2 reads SASEGT. CDR3 bases: TGTGCCAGCAGTGAAATTGGTCAGGCGAACACTGAAGCTTTCTTT. Translation gives CASSEIGQANTEAFF.

The chain joins TRBV29-1 to TRBJ2-6; D gene ambiguous. CDR3 length equals 13 residues. The germline gives CDR1 SQVTM, CDR2 ANQGSEA. Trimming stripped 3 bases from V and 1 base from J, with 4 bases between. CDR3 in amino acids: CSVDTSGANVLTF. CDR3 in DNA: TGCAGCGTTGACACTTCTGGGGCCAACGTCCTGACTTTC. Full variable domain (rest looked up from reference TRBV29-1 and TRBJ2-6): SAVISQKPSRDICQRGTSLTIQCQVDSQVTMMFWYRQQPGQSLTLIATANQGSEATYESGFVIDKFPISRPNLTFSTLTVSNMSPEDSSIYLCSVDTSGANVLTFGAGSRLTVL.

V usage is TRBV9 and J usage is TRBJ2-2, with 9 nucleotides matching TRBD2. CDR1 is SGDLS and CDR2 is YYNGEE in the germline V gene. The CDR3 contains 14 residues. Trimming took 3 bases from V and 7 from J; bases not matched to a gene: 4. CDR3 DNA sequence: TGTGCCAGCAGCGAGGGGACTAGCAGCGGGGAGCTGTTTTTT. Translated, it gives CASSEGTSSGELFF.

The chain carries TRBV7-2 and TRBJ2-3; D unresolved. The CDR3 covers 12 residues. V shed 3 bases and J shed 0 bases, with 1 base lying between them. The germline V gene has CDR1 SGHTA and CDR2 FQGNSA. The CDR3 nucleotides read TGTGCCAGCAGCTTCAGCACAGATACGCAGTATTTT. Protein sequence: CASSFSTDTQYF.

The chain is built from TRBV29-1 and TRBJ1-1; possible D gene TRBD1, 6 bases. Germline V gene lookup returns CDR1 SQVTM and CDR2 ANQGSEA. The ends were cut back, 2 bases at V and 4 bases at J, with 11 bases in the middle. The CDR3 has 13 residues. The CDR3 DNA follows: TGCAGCGTTGAACGGGGGCAGGCCACTGAAGCTTTCTTT. Protein sequence: CSVERGQATEAFF.